This record covers a single TCR beta chain. Its target is unknown. These data originate in a study of T cell responses to AZD1222 COVID-19 vaccine. Overall study findings and caveats: Per reports, nearly half of all spike-specific TCRs target regions that are unmutated in variants. White British donors predominated, females outnumbered males, and clonal diversity was possibly underestimated.

The germline V and J ends were trimmed by 6 bases and 7 bases, with 9 bases remaining between them. The CDR3 runs to 11 residues. CDR1 and CDR2 (germline): MGHDK, SYGVNS. Profiled with immunoSEQ multiplex PCR; TCRdb holds only in-frame clones, not every one. The data show under 150,000 clones, about 93% seen once. The TCR was taken from an adult in good health. Sequencing was performed on peripheral blood, taken on day 0 of AZD1222 vaccination. This chain joins TRBV25-1 and TRBJ1-1; maybe TRBD1 (6 bases). In DNA form, the CDR3 reads TGTGCCAGCAGCCGGGACATTGAAGCTTTCTTT. Encoded protein: CASSRDIEAFF.